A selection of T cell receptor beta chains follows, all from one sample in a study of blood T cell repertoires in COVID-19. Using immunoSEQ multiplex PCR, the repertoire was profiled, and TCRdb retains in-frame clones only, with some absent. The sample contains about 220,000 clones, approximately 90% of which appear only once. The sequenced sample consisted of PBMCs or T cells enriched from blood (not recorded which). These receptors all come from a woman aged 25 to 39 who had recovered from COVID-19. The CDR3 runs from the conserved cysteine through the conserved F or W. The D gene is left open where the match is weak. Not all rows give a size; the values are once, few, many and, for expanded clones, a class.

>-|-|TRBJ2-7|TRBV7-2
CASSLNSYEQYF
TGTGCCAGCAGCTTGAACAGCTACGAGCAGTACTTC
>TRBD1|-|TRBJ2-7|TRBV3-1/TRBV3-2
CASSPGTVGYEQYF
TGTGCCAGCAGCCCCGGGACAGTTGGTTACGAGCAGTACTTC
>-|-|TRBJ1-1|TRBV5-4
CASSLAGNTEAFF
TGTGCCAGCAGCTTGGCGGGGAACACTGAAGCTTTCTTT
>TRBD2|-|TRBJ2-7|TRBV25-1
CASSGGGDSSYEQYF
TGTGCCAGCAGTGGTGGGGGGGATAGCTCCTACGAGCAGTACTTC
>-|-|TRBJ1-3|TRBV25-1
CASSSPGNTIYF
TGTGCCAGCTCCTCTCCTGGAAACACCATATATTTT
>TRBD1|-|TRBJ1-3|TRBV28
CASSQTFDRVYGNTIYF
TGTGCCAGCAGCCAAACTTTTGACAGGGTTTATGGAAACACCATATATTTT
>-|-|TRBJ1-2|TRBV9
CASSVGPGEAYGYTF
TGTGCCAGCAGCGTAGGGCCCGGAGAAGCCTATGGCTACACCTTC
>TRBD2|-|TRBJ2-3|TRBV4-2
CASSQQDAGVPDTQYF
TGTGCCAGCAGCCAGCAGGACGCGGGGGTCCCAGATACGCAGTATTTT
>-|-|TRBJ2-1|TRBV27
CASSFSGSGEQFF
TGTGCCAGCAGTTTTTCGGGGTCCGGTGAGCAGTTCTTC
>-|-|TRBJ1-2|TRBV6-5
CASRRGGNYGYTF
TGTGCCAGCAGGCGCGGCGGTAACTATGGCTACACCTTC
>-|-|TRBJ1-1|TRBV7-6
CASSPGGEAFF
TGTGCCAGCAGCCCTGGGGGGGAAGCTTTCTTT
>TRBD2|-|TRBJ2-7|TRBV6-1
CASSEARGGVHEQYF
TGTGCCAGCAGTGAAGCTCGGGGGGGGGTCCACGAGCAGTACTTC
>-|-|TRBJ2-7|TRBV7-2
CASSPHRAPYEQYF
TGTGCCAGCAGCCCCCACAGGGCGCCCTACGAGCAGTACTTC
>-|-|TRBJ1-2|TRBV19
CASSSARGYTF
TGTGCCAGTAGTAGCGCTCGGGGCTACACCTTC
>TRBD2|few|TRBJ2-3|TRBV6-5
CASSPLAGEGDTQYF
TGTGCCAGCAGTCCCCTAGCGGGGGAGGGTGATACGCAGTATTTT
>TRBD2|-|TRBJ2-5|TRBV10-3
CAISERGAGGAGSSGETQYF
TGTGCCATCAGTGAGAGAGGGGCCGGGGGCGCTGGGTCTAGCGGGGAGACCCAGTACTTC
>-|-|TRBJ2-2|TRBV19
CASSTSRNTGELFF
TGTGCCAGTAGTACTTCTCGGAACACCGGGGAGCTGTTTTTT
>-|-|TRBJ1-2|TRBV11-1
CASSSQGYGYTF
TGTGCCAGCAGCTCACAGGGTTATGGCTACACCTTC
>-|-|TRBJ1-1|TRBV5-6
CASSQGRGVNTEAFF
TGTGCCAGCAGCCAGGGTCGTGGGGTTAACACTGAAGCTTTCTTT
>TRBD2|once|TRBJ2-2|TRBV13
CASSLATSGGYGELFF
TGTGCCAGCAGCTTAGCCACTAGCGGGGGATACGGGGAGCTGTTTTTT
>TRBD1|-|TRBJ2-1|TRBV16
CASSGPQGAKNNEQFF
TGTGCCAGCAGCGGACCACAGGGGGCTAAAAACAATGAGCAGTTCTTC
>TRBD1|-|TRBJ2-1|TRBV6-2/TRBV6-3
CASSYDRVENEQFF
TGTGCCAGCAGTTACGACAGGGTAGAAAATGAGCAGTTCTTC
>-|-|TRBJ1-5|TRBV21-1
CASSAEQGWYSNQPQHF
TGTGCCAGCAGCGCCGAACAGGGGTGGTATAGCAATCAGCCCCAGCATTTT
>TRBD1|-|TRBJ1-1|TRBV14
CASSQPRQGRTEAFF
TGTGCCAGCAGCCAACCGCGACAGGGCCGAACTGAAGCTTTCTTT
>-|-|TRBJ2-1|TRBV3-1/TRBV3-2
CASSQTPGTYNEQFF
TGTGCCAGCAGCCAAACCCCCGGGACCTACAATGAGCAGTTCTTC
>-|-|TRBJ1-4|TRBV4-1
CASSRGHNEKLFF
TGCGCCAGCAGCCGGGGACATAATGAAAAACTGTTTTTT
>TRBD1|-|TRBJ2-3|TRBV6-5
CASSYEGAGDTQYF
TGTGCCAGCAGTTACGAGGGGGCCGGGGATACGCAGTATTTT
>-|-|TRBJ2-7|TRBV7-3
CASSSAGGRSSEQYF
TGTGCCAGCAGCTCGGCGGGCGGTCGGAGTAGCGAGCAGTACTTC
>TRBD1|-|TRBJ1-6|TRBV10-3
CAISEYTGGEGSSPLHF
TGTGCCATCAGTGAGTATACAGGGGGCGAAGGAAGTTCACCCCTCCACTTT
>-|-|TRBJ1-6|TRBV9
CASSVATQGSSYNSPLHF
TGTGCCAGCAGCGTAGCTACCCAGGGGAGCTCCTATAATTCACCCCTCCACTTT
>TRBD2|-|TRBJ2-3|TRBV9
CASSVEGGGIDTQYF
TGTGCCAGCAGCGTAGAGGGCGGGGGGATAGATACGCAGTATTTT
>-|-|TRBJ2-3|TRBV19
CASSIGSYGFTDTQYF
TGTGCCAGTAGTATCGGGTCATACGGATTCACAGATACGCAGTATTTT
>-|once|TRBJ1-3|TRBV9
CASSVGTTSGNTIYF
TGTGCCAGCAGCGTTGGCACTACATCTGGAAACACCATATATTTT
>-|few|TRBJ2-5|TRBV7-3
CASSLTGGQETQYF
TGTGCCAGCAGCTTAACCGGAGGGCAAGAGACCCAGTACTTC
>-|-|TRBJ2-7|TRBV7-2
CASSWGDSYEQYF
TGTGCCAGCAGCTGGGGGGACTCCTACGAGCAGTACTTC
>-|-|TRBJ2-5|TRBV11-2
CASSEGVQETQYF
TGTGCCAGCAGCGAGGGGGTCCAAGAGACCCAGTACTTC
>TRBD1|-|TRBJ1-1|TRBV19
CASMGQTNTEAFF
TGTGCCAGCATGGGACAGACGAACACTGAAGCTTTCTTT
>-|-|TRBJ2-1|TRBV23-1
CASSLTLCSGQGNYNEQFF
TGCGCCAGCAGCCTCACCCTCTGCAGTGGGCAGGGGAATTACAATGAGCAGTTCTTC
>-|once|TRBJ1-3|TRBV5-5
CASRQGGWNTIYF
TGTGCCAGCAGACAGGGTGGATGGAACACCATATATTTT
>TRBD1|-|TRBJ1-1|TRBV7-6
CASSPSHRGRAFF
TGTGCCAGCAGCCCCAGCCACAGGGGTCGAGCTTTCTTT
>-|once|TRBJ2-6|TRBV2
CASSPGQSGANVLTF
TGTGCCAGCAGCCCCGGACAGTCTGGGGCCAACGTCCTGACTTTC